This is a list of T cell receptor beta chains from one sample in a study of blood T cell repertoires in COVID-19. Clones were sequenced by immunoSEQ multiplex PCR, and TCRdb holds only the in-frame ones, with some missing. The table lists 150,000 to 200,000 clones, less than 90% of them singletons. Sequencing used PBMCs or T cells enriched from blood (not recorded which). The receptors were sampled from a woman under 40 who had been exposed to COVID-19. Both conserved end residues are part of each CDR3.

J gene | V gene | CDR3 length | CDR3 protein
TRBJ1-5 | TRBV19 | 14 | CASSGGRRNQPQHF
TRBJ2-2 | TRBV11-2 | 13 | CASSLVPGWELFF
TRBJ2-7 | TRBV9 | 15 | CASSVERGGTYEQYF
TRBJ1-5 | TRBV6-5 | 14 | CASSYGQGGQPQHF
TRBJ2-5 | TRBV30 | 14 | CAWRTDRLRETQYF
TRBJ2-1 | TRBV6-2/TRBV6-3 | 18 | CASSARVGLAGIYNEQFF
TRBJ2-2 | TRBV19 | 14 | CASRTSGGSGELFF
TRBJ2-7 | TRBV7-2 | 14 | CASSRPPRTYEQYF
TRBJ2-5 | TRBV3-1/TRBV3-2 | 16 | CASSQPRTGGGETQYF
TRBJ2-2 | TRBV11-3 | 15 | CASSPQGGTTGELFF
TRBJ1-2 | TRBV14 | 15 | CASSHWEGQGHGYTF
TRBJ1-1 | TRBV11-2 | 15 | CASSLHPRVLTEAFF
TRBJ2-2 | TRBV5-1 | 14 | CASSSGLSPGELFF
TRBJ1-4 | TRBV4-2 | 16 | CASSQDEGQGREKLFF
TRBJ1-2 | TRBV10-3 | 13 | CAINLGTVYGYTF
TRBJ2-3 | TRBV6-4 | 15 | CASSASGGATDTQYF
TRBJ2-1 | TRBV6-4 | 15 | CASSAGTGDYNEQFF
TRBJ2-1 | TRBV7-9 | 13 | CASSPKGYGEQFF
TRBJ1-2 | TRBV12-3/TRBV12-4 | 12 | CASSFRPYGYTF
TRBJ2-6 | TRBV5-6 | 18 | CASSWDSGGYSGANVLTF
TRBJ1-1 | TRBV7-2 | 14 | CASSVEGANTEAFF
TRBJ1-5 | TRBV7-2 | 16 | CASSLATQGSARTQHF
TRBJ1-2 | TRBV30 | 15 | CAWTFNRAKNYGYTF
TRBJ2-1 | TRBV11-2 | 18 | CASSANQGRRRSYNEQFF
TRBJ1-3 | TRBV15 | 13 | CATSRDIGNTIYF
TRBJ2-7 | TRBV11-2 | 16 | CASRYSSSGETYEQYF
TRBJ1-5 | TRBV5-1 | 13 | CASSSYSGQPQHF
TRBJ1-4 | TRBV9 | 12 | CASSLSGEKLFF
TRBJ1-2 | TRBV7-9 | 14 | CASSLGRGDYGYTF
TRBJ1-3 | TRBV19 | 15 | CASSMGTGTGNTIYF
TRBJ1-5 | TRBV7-9 | 16 | CASSYGTGYSNQPQHF
TRBJ1-2 | TRBV7-2 | 13 | CASSPRAGMDYTF
TRBJ1-6 | TRBV6-4 | 13 | CASSPDRDSPLHF
TRBJ2-5 | TRBV7-2 | 16 | CASSLGLAAFQETQYF
TRBJ2-1 | TRBV7-9 | 13 | CASTTRGTYGQFF
TRBJ2-7 | TRBV19 | 15 | CASSELQGRGYEQYF
TRBJ1-5 | TRBV6-5 | 14 | CASSYQASNQPQHF
TRBJ2-7 | TRBV4-3 | 15 | CASSQEWEGTYEQYF
TRBJ2-7 | TRBV7-2 | 17 | CASSYNLRRTGGHEQYF